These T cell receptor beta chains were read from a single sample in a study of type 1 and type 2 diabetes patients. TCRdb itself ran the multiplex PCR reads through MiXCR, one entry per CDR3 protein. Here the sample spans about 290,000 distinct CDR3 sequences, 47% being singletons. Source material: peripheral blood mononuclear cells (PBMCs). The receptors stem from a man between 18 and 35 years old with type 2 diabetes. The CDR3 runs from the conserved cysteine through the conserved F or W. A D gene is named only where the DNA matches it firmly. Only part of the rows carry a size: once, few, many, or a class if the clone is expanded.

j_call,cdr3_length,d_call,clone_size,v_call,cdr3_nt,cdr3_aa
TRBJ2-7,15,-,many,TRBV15,TGTGCCACCAGCAGACCAGACGGAAAGGGGTACGAGCAGTACTTC,CATSRPDGKGYEQYF
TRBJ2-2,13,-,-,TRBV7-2,TGTGCCAGCAGCTTAAGTTTCGCCGGGGAGCTGTTTTTT,CASSLSFAGELFF
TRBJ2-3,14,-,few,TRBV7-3,TGTGCCAGCAGCTTATATAACTCACTAGATACGCAGTATTTT,CASSLYNSLDTQYF
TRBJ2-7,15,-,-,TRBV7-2,TGTGCCAGCAGCTTCTCTTCAAGTCCTAACTACGAGCAGTACTTC,CASSFSSSPNYEQYF
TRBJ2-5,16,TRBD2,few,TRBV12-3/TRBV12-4,TGTGCCAGCAGTTTTGAGGGGCACGGCGGGAGAGGGACCCAGTACTTC,CASSFEGHGGRGTQYF
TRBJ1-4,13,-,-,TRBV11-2,TGTGCCAGCAGCTCGGGACCGGATGAAAAACTGTTTTTT,CASSSGPDEKLFF
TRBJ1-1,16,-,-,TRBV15,TGTGCCACCAGCAGAACAGGGTCCCTCGAGGACACTGAAGCTTTCTTT,CATSRTGSLEDTEAFF
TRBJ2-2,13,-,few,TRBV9,TGTGCCAGCAGCCCCGGGAGCACCGGGGAGCTGTTTTTT,CASSPGSTGELFF
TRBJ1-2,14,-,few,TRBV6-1,TGTGCCAGCAGTGAAGAGGAGTACAGTAAAGGCTACACCTTC,CASSEEEYSKGYTF
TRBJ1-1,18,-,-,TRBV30,TGTGCCTGGAGTGTAAGCCGCTTTGGGTTCCTGGGGTACACTGAAGCTTTCTTT,CAWSVSRFGFLGYTEAFF
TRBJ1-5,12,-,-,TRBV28,TGTGCCAGCAGTTTTGGAGCTCAGCCCCAGCATTTT,CASSFGAQPQHF
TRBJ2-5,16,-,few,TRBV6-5,TGTGCCAGCAGTTACTCGATTAGGGGGTCCGGGGAGACCCAGTACTTC,CASSYSIRGSGETQYF
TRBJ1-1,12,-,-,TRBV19,TGTGCCAGTAGTAGGTGGGAGACTGAAGCTTTCTTT,CASSRWETEAFF
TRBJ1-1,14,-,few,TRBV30,TGTGCCTGGATGGTGGGTTCGGGGCACACTGAAGCTTTCTTT,CAWMVGSGHTEAFF
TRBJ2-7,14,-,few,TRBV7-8,TGTGCCAGCAGCTTAGGGGCCGCAGAATACGAGCAGTACTTC,CASSLGAAEYEQYF
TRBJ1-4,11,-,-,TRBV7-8,TGTGCCAGCAGCACATACGGAAAACTGTTTTTT,CASSTYGKLFF
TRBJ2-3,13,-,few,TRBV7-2,TGTGCCAGCAGCTTATTGGTTACAGATACGCAGTATTTT,CASSLLVTDTQYF
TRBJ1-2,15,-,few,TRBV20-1,TGCAGTGCTAGGTCGACGGCGGGAGGGAAGGGTGGCTACACCTTC,CSARSTAGGKGGYTF
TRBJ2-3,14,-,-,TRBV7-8,TGTGCCAGCAGCATAACACTAGGTTCCGATACGCAGTATTTT,CASSITLGSDTQYF
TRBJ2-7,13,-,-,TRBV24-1,TGTGCCACCAGTGATCCCGTCCTTAGCGAGCAGTACTTC,CATSDPVLSEQYF
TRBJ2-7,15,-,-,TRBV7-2,TGTGCCAGCAGCTCCAGGGCTTTATTAACCTACGAGCAGTACTTC,CASSSRALLTYEQYF
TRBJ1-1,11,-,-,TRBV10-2,TGCGCCAGCGGGGGGGACACTGAAGCTTTCTTT,CASGGDTEAFF
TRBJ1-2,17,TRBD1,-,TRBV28,TGTGCCAGCAGTTTCGGGACAGCCCTCTCCGCGGTTGATGGCTACACCTTC,CASSFGTALSAVDGYTF
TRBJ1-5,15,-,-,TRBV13,TGTGCCAGCAGCCAACAGGGAGAAGGCAATCAGCCCCAGCATTTT,CASSQQGEGNQPQHF
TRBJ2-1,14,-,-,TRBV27,TGTGCCAGCAGTTTCGTAGGGCCGGGGCCTGAGCAGTTCTTC,CASSFVGPGPEQFF
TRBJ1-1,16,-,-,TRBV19,TGTGCCAGTAGTATCGTGGGGGGGCGTGGGAACACTGAAGCTTTCTTT,CASSIVGGRGNTEAFF
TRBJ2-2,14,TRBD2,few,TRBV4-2,TGTGCCAGCAGCCAAGTTAGCGGGACCGGGGAGCTGTTTTTT,CASSQVSGTGELFF
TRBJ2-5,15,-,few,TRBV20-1,TGCAGTGCAGAAACCGGAAATTCGTACCAAGAGACCCAGTACTTC,CSAETGNSYQETQYF
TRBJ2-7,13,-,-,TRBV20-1,TGCAGTGCCCCCGAGGCCCGGAGCTACGAGCAGTACTTC,CSAPEARSYEQYF
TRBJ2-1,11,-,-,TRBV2,TGTGCCAGCAGAGTAGGAAATGAGCAGTTCTTC,CASRVGNEQFF
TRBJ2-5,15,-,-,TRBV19,TGTGCCAGTAGTATAGAGGCCTGGGTTGGGGAGACCCAGTACTTC,CASSIEAWVGETQYF
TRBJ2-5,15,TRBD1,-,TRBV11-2,TGTGCCAGCAGCTTAGATCGAGGACAGGGGGCTACCCAGTACTTC,CASSLDRGQGATQYF